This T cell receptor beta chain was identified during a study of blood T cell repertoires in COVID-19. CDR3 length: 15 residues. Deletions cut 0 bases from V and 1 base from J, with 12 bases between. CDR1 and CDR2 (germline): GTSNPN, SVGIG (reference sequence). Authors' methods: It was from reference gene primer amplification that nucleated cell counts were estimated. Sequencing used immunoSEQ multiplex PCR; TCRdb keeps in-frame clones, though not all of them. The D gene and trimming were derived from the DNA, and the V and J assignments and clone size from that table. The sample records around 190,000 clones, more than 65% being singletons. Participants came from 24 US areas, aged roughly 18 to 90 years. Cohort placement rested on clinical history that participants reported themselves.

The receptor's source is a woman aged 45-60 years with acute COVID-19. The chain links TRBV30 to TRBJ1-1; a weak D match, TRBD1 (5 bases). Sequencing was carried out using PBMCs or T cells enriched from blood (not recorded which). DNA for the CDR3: TGTGCCTGGAGTGTACTTTATGGACAGAACACTGAAGCTTTCTTT. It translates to CAWSVLYGQNTEAFF. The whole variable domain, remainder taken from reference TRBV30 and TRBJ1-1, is SQTIHQWPATLVQPVGSPLSLECTVEGTSNPNLYWYRQAAGRGLQLLFYSVGIGQISSEVPQNLSASRPQDRQFILSSKKLLLSDSGFYLCAWSVLYGQNTEAFFGQGTRLTVV.